One T cell receptor (beta chain) is described in this entry. Per the authors' pipeline: From reference gene primer amplification, estimates of nucleated cell counts were derived. The assay was immunoSEQ multiplex PCR, and TCRdb's table has in-frame clones only and misses some. The DNA gave D and trimming, while V, J and clone size come from that table. The profile shows over 110,000 clones, almost 85% of them singletons. These data are taken from a study of blood T cell repertoires in COVID-19. For the study at large: Specimens from acute and convalescent COVID-19 originated in the United States, Italy and Spain.

Individuals drawn from under 30 US areas were roughly 18 to 100 years old. Assignment of participants to cohorts was predicated upon participant-reported clinical history. Sequencing input: PBMCs or T cells enriched from blood (not recorded which). The receptor was isolated from a middle-aged man with acute COVID-19.

For the CDR3, the DNA is TGCGCCAGCAGTGGGGGAGGTGGGGAGGATACGCAGTATTTT. It specifies CASSGGGGEDTQYF. The rearrangement uses TRBV10-1 and TRBJ2-3, with a tentative D call TRBD2 (6 bases). The germline V gene has CDR1 WNHNN and CDR2 SYGVQD (reference sequence). This CDR3 has 14 residues. The V end lost 4 bases, the J end lost 6 bases, and 14 bases lay between the germline ends.